The 32 T cell receptor beta chains given below trace back to one sample, sequenced in a study of blood T cells in healthy people across ages. It was with a sample-barcoded 5' primer and a J-beta primer mix that a second PCR of roughly 6 to 12 cycles was run. TCRdb re-called the 5' RACE reads through MiXCR, storing one row per CDR3 protein. Of over a million distinct CDR3 sequences listed, more than 40% are singletons. The specimen was blood. All receptors come from a woman aged 55 to 70 in good health.

The V gene is TRBV12-3 or TRBV12-4, the J gene TRBJ1-2; 7 positions agree with TRBD1. Germline trimming cut 6 bases from V and 9 bases from J; bases unmatched to any gene: 13. The CDR3 covers 14 residues. DNA for the CDR3: TGTGCCAGCAGGATCGGACAGGCCCAACTAAGCTACACCTTC. Its protein product is CASRIGQAQLSYTF.

The genes are TRBV20-1 and TRBJ1-4, with 9 positions matching TRBD1. The length of the CDR3 is 14 residues. V lost 3 bases to trimming and J lost 8 bases; unmatched junction nucleotides: 7. Germline V gives CDR1 DFQATT, CDR2 SNEGSKA (reference sequence). The chain's CDR3 is CSARTGGFKEKLFF. CDR3 sequence (DNA): TGCAGTGCTAGGACAGGGGGGTTTAAGGAAAAACTGTTTTTT.

In nucleotides, the CDR3 is TGTGCCAGCAGTCCCGGGGGGAAGGACATTCAGTACTTC. Its translation: CASSPGGKDIQYF. V and J are TRBV27 and TRBJ2-4, with TRBD2 identical over 7 bases. Germline V gene sequence: CDR1 MNHEY, CDR2 SMNVEV (reference sequence). The CDR3 runs to 13 residues. Trimming took 5 bases from V and 8 from J; bases not matched to a gene: 6.

This clonotype occurred a few times. This chain links TRBV9 with TRBJ2-7, with TRBD2 identical over 11 bases. The V gene's germline CDR1 is SGDLS and CDR2 YYNGEE. The CDR3 runs to 14 residues. V lost 5 bases and J lost 6; bases outside the gene matches: 7. For the CDR3, the DNA is TGTGCCAGCAGACCGGGACTAGCGGCCGGCGAGCAGTACTTC. Its translation is CASRPGLAAGEQYF.

The rearrangement uses TRBV12-3 or TRBV12-4 and TRBJ2-2; 10 bases map to TRBD1. Trimming took 7 bases from V and 4 from J; bases not matched to a gene: 9. The CDR3 is 16 residues long. The CDR3 nucleotides are TGTGCCAGCAATTGGACAGGGGGAATAAGCACCGGGGAGCTGTTTTTT. The encoded protein is CASNWTGGISTGELFF.

The chain links TRBV10-3 to TRBJ2-1, with 7 bases lining up with TRBD2. Germline CDR1 reads ENHRY; CDR2 reads SYGVKD. CDR3 length equals 15 residues. V lost 4 bases and J lost 5; bases outside the gene matches: 8. The CDR3 region is CAISVGGSLDNEQFF. The CDR3 nucleotides read TGTGCCATCAGTGTGGGCGGGAGTTTGGACAATGAGCAGTTCTTC.

V and J are TRBV28 and TRBJ1-6, with a weak D call TRBD1 (5 bases). V shed 2 bases and J shed 9 bases, with 11 bases lying between them. Germline V gene lookup returns CDR1 MDHEN and CDR2 SYDVKM. There are 14 residues in the CDR3. CDR3 coding DNA: TGTGCCAGCAGTTTAGTTAGGGGTGTTTCACCCCTCCACTTT. Encoded protein: CASSLVRGVSPLHF.

This clonotype has only one observation. The rearrangement joins TRBV12-3 or TRBV12-4 to TRBJ2-7, with D maybe TRBD2 (6 bases). The closer fit of TRBJ2-5 to the DNA end suggests the J call may be wrong. This CDR3 is 14 amino acids long. CDR3 sequence: CASSFSLAGETQYF. Here the CDR3 DNA reads TGTGCCAGCAGTTTTTCACTAGCAGGGGAGACCCAGTACTTC.

This clonotype was found once. This sequence joins TRBV10-3 and TRBJ2-7, with 7 bases matching TRBD2. The ends lost 5 bases at V and 3 bases at J; junction bases unmatched: 4. Germline V gene lookup returns CDR1 ENHRY and CDR2 SYGVKD. The CDR3 is made up of 13 amino acids. DNA for the CDR3: TGTGCCATCAGTAGGTCTAGCGGCTACGAGCAGTACTTC. Translation: CAISRSSGYEQYF.

V gene TRBV19 combines with J gene TRBJ2-6, with D perhaps TRBD1 (6 bases). The germline CDR1 and CDR2 sequences are LNHDA and SQIVND (reference sequence). Trimming took off 6 bases at V and 1 base at J, with 16 bases between the two ends. CDR3 size: 17 residues. The CDR3 loop is CASSFRGIGSGANVLTF. The DNA for the CDR3 is TGTGCCAGTAGCTTCAGGGGAATTGGATCTGGGGCCAACGTCCTGACTTTC.

The chain has TRBV14 and TRBJ1-2; D unclear. In germline, CDR1 is SGHDN, CDR2 FVKESK. The CDR3 loop spans 14 amino acids. The V gene lost 2 bases and the J gene lost 7 bases, with 14 bases spanning the gap. CDR3: CASSQRTATCGYTF. In nucleotides, the CDR3 is TGTGCCAGCAGCCAACGGACGGCGACGTGTGGCTACACCTTC.

V gene TRBV20-1 combines with J gene TRBJ1-5, with a tentative D call TRBD1 (5 bases). Germline CDR1 reads DFQATT; CDR2 reads SNEGSKA (reference sequence). The CDR3 loop spans 13 amino acids. Trimming removed 3 bases at V and 6 bases at J, with 12 bases between. The CDR3 sequence is CSARQGSSQPQHF. The CDR3 coding sequence is TGCAGTGCTAGGCAGGGTTCGAGTCAGCCCCAGCATTTT.

V and J are TRBV18 and TRBJ2-3; 8 nucleotides line up with TRBD2. The trim removed 3 bases at V and 4 bases at J, leaving 3 bases unmatched. This CDR3 is 14 amino acids long. The germline gives CDR1 KGHSH, CDR2 LQKENI. CDR3 protein: CASSPGLVPDTQYF. As DNA, the CDR3 is TGTGCCAGCTCACCGGGACTAGTCCCAGATACGCAGTATTTT.

This clonotype has only a few counts. The V call is TRBV21-1, the J call TRBJ2-1; the table's TRBD2 call for D was not verified on the DNA. TRBV21-1 is shown as a pseudogene. The CDR3 extends over 17 amino acids. The CDR3 loop reads CASRSGTSGRVGNEQFF. CDR3 sequence (DNA): TGTGCCAGCAGATCCGGGACTAGCGGGAGGGTTGGGAATGAGCAGTTCTTC.

The V and J genes are TRBV20-1 and TRBJ2-3; TRBD2 might be the D (6 bases). This CDR3 has 18 amino acids. The germline V gene has CDR1 DFQATT and CDR2 SNEGSKA (reference sequence). V lost 3 bases and J lost 3, with 25 bases in between. DNA of the CDR3: TGCAGTGCTAGCGGGAGCATGGTAGCAGGACCACAGACAGATACGCAGTATTTT. This sequence encodes CSASGSMVAGPQTDTQYF.

V gene TRBV2 combines with J gene TRBJ1-2; D gene uncertain. From germline, CDR1 is SNHLY and CDR2 FYNNEI. The CDR3 runs 12 residues. V was trimmed by 3 bases and J by 8 bases, leaving 10 bases between them. The CDR3 sequence is CASSDAGGGYTF. As DNA, the CDR3 is TGTGCCAGCAGTGATGCAGGCGGCGGCTACACCTTC.

CDR3 amino acids: CSATGPHTDTQYF. Here the CDR3 DNA reads TGCAGTGCAACCGGGCCCCACACAGATACGCAGTATTTT. The chain has TRBV20-1 and TRBJ2-3; unclear D gene. This CDR3 is 13 amino acids long. V gave up 6 bases and J gave up 2 bases, with 12 bases separating them. Germline lookup yields CDR1 DFQATT and CDR2 SNEGSKA (reference sequence).

The J gene is TRBJ2-1, the V gene TRBV20-1, with D tentatively TRBD1 or TRBD2 (5 bases each). V was trimmed by 6 bases and J by 5 bases, leaving 8 bases between them. The CDR3 spans 11 residues. CDR1 and CDR2 (germline): DFQATT, SNEGSKA (reference sequence). The CDR3 coding sequence is TGCAGTGCGGGGACCCACAATGAGCAGTTCTTC. Encoded protein: CSAGTHNEQFF.

Comment on this clonotype: An end of the junction differs from the germline gene, which may be a read error. The chain recombines TRBV12-3 or TRBV12-4 with TRBJ2-7; TRBD2 agrees at 12 bases. The CDR3 consists of 15 residues. CDR3 DNA: TGTGCCGGCAGCCCTCTAGCGGGAGGGGCCTACGAGCAGTACTTC. Protein sequence: CAGSPLAGGAYEQYF.

The chain employs TRBV28 and TRBJ2-5, with 9 positions matching TRBD1. Germline V gives CDR1 MDHEN, CDR2 SYDVKM. Trimming cost V 4 bases and J 5 bases; bases outside gene matches: 29. The CDR3 sequence is 22 residues long. This CDR3 reads CASSSREGQGRLLRAEGETQYF. Here the CDR3 DNA reads TGTGCCAGCAGTTCACGAGAGGGACAGGGCCGGCTTCTGCGGGCTGAGGGGGAGACCCAGTACTTC.

The table lists this clonotype with a few counts. This chain connects TRBV15 to TRBJ2-3; D gene uncertain. Trimming removed 2 bases at V and 5 bases at J, with 14 bases between. The V gene's germline CDR1 is LNHNV and CDR2 YYDKDF (reference sequence). The CDR3 loop spans 15 amino acids. The CDR3 is CATSRYASALDTQYF. The CDR3 coding sequence is TGTGCCACCAGCAGATATGCGTCGGCGTTAGATACGCAGTATTTT.

J is TRBJ2-1 and V is TRBV11-1; 10 bases match TRBD2. The J segment lost 0 bases and the V segment lost 5 bases, leaving 7 bases of the junction unmatched. Germline V gives CDR1 SGHAT, CDR2 FQDESV (reference sequence). There are 17 residues in the CDR3. The CDR3 nucleotides are TGTGCCAGCAGCCCATCTCTAGCGGGAGCCTCCTACAATGAGCAGTTCTTC. It translates to CASSPSLAGASYNEQFF. Together with reference TRBV11-1 and TRBJ2-1, the CDR3 gives the full variable domain: EAEVAQSPRYKITEKSQAVAFWCDPISGHATLYWYRQILGQGPELLVQFQDESVVDDSQLPKDRFSAERLKGVDSTLKIQPAELGDSAMYLCASSPSLAGASYNEQFFGPGTRLTVL.

This chain uses TRBV3-1 with TRBJ2-2, with a weak D call TRBD1 (5 bases). The CDR3 consists of 16 residues. V was shortened by 4 bases and J by 6 bases, with 18 bases between the two germline ends. In germline, CDR1 is LGHDT, CDR2 YNNKEL (reference sequence). The CDR3 DNA reads as TGTGCCAGCAGCCTGGACCCACCGACAGTGGCCGGGGAGCTGTTTTTT. Amino acids: CASSLDPPTVAGELFF.

This clonotype was observed a handful of times. The chain couples TRBV29-1 to TRBJ2-5; D might be TRBD1 or TRBD2, each matching 5 bases. The V and J ends lost 7 bases and 5 bases respectively, with 14 bases between them. The germline gives CDR1 SQVTM, CDR2 ANQGSEA. The length of the CDR3 is 12 residues. The CDR3 reads CSGTTSSETQYF. CDR3 DNA: TGCAGCGGGACAACTAGTTCTGAGACCCAGTACTTC.

DNA for the CDR3: TGTGCCAGCAGGGGAGGTAGCGGGAGCAATGAGCAGTTCTTC. Its translation is CASRGGSGSNEQFF. The V gene is TRBV27, the J gene TRBJ2-1, with 9 bases lining up with TRBD2. The V segment lost 6 bases and the J segment 6 bases; nucleotides outside the gene matches: 6. Germline CDR1 is MNHEY and CDR2 is SMNVEV (reference sequence). This CDR3 region has 14 residues.

The rearrangement uses TRBV6-1 and TRBJ1-4; D ambiguous. V was pared by 2 bases and J by 1 base, with 11 bases between. The CDR3 is 16 amino acids. In germline, CDR1 is MNHNS, CDR2 SASEGT. The CDR3 is CASSESRRGTNEKLFF. The CDR3 DNA is TGTGCCAGCAGTGAAAGCCGACGAGGAACTAATGAAAAACTGTTTTTT.

The chain uses TRBV2 and TRBJ1-6; unclear D gene. The CDR3 consists of 13 residues. The germline gives CDR1 SNHLY, CDR2 FYNNEI. Trimming cost V 8 bases and J 10 bases, with 15 bases left between them. The CDR3 DNA reads TGTGCCAGCGTAGAGGGAACGGAATCACCCCTCCACTTT. Translated: CASVEGTESPLHF.

This chain links TRBV6-1 with TRBJ1-2, with D perhaps TRBD1 (5 bases). CDR3 length: 13 amino acids. Germline V gene lookup returns CDR1 MNHNS and CDR2 SASEGT. V was pared by 0 bases and J by 4 bases, with 6 bases between. This chain's CDR3 is CASSEAGRYGYTF. CDR3 bases: TGTGCCAGCAGTGAAGCGGGGCGCTATGGCTACACCTTC.

The chain joins TRBV4-1 to TRBJ2-5; 8 nucleotides match TRBD1. The J call may be wrong; the DNA end is better matched by TRBJ2-7. This CDR3 is built from 16 residues. Germline loops: CDR1 MGHRA, CDR2 YSYEKL. CDR3 bases: TGCGCCAGCAGCCAAGTGGACAGGGAAGAATCCTACGAGCAGTACTTC. Translation: CASSQVDREESYEQYF.

This clonotype was observed at least ten times. The V gene is TRBV29-1, the J gene TRBJ2-7; 7 bases match TRBD1. Germline V CDR1 and CDR2: SQVTM, ANQGSEA. V lost 6 bases, J lost 4 bases, and 9 bases stayed unmatched. The CDR3 length is 13 residues. The CDR3 is CSVAGTEFYEQYF. The CDR3 DNA reads TGCAGCGTCGCCGGGACAGAATTTTACGAGCAGTACTTC.

The table lists this clonotype with a few counts. V gene TRBV15 combines with J gene TRBJ1-6; 7 nucleotides line up with TRBD1. Germline CDR1 reads LNHNV; CDR2 reads YYDKDF (reference sequence). After removal of 6 bases from V and 0 bases from J, the junction contained 8 bases not matched to a gene. The CDR3 sequence is 17 residues long. The CDR3 DNA reads TGTGCCACCAGGAACGACAGGGCGAGCTCCTATAATTCACCCCTCCACTTT. Its translation is CATRNDRASSYNSPLHF.

This clonotype was detected only a few times. The genes are TRBV20-1 and TRBJ2-1; 11 nucleotides agree with TRBD2. Germline V CDR1 and CDR2: DFQATT, SNEGSKA (reference sequence). V lost 6 bases and J lost 10; bases outside the gene matches: 17. The CDR3 consists of 16 residues. The CDR3 region has the DNA TGCAGTGCCCGAAGCCCGTGGCTAGCGGGAGGCAGGGAGCAGTTCTTC. It translates to CSARSPWLAGGREQFF.